These 25 T cell receptor beta chains share one sample of origin, sequenced in a study of blood T cell repertoires in COVID-19. Measured with immunoSEQ multiplex PCR; TCRdb has only the in-frame clones, and not every one. The table lists roughly 380,000 clones, around 89% of them singletons. The specimen was peripheral blood. The receptors stem from a middle-aged woman with COVID-19, enrolled during active disease.

The chain has TRBV7-9 and TRBJ2-7; maybe TRBD2 (5 bases). The CDR3 is 14 residues long. Germline lookup yields CDR1 SEHNR and CDR2 FQNEAQ (reference sequence). Trimming took off 5 bases at V and 7 bases at J, with 18 bases between the two ends. CDR3 region: CASSQRERVWEQYF. CDR3 DNA sequence: TGTGCCAGCAGCCAAAGGGAGAGAGTATGGGAGCAGTACTTC.

This clone was seen only a few times. The genes are TRBV27 and TRBJ2-1, with TRBD2 identical over 14 bases. The CDR3 totals 16 residues. The V gene's germline CDR1 is MNHEY and CDR2 SMNVEV (reference sequence). Trimming removed 4 bases from V and 9 bases from J; junction bases left unmatched: 8. The CDR3 region is CASSSPPGLAGAEQFF. The DNA for the CDR3 is TGTGCCAGCAGTTCTCCCCCGGGACTAGCGGGAGCTGAGCAGTTCTTC.

V is TRBV5-6 and J is TRBJ1-6; 10 nucleotides line up with TRBD1. CDR3 length: 14 amino acids. V shed 2 bases and J 9 bases; nucleotides not matched to a gene: 2. Looked up from germline, CDR1 is SGHDT and CDR2 is YYEEEE. The CDR3 region has the DNA TGTGCCAGCAGCTTTGGACAGGGGGGTTCACCCCTCCACTTT. It yields the protein CASSFGQGGSPLHF.

The CDR3 here is CASGRPGSGNTIYF. The CDR3 coding sequence is TGTGCTTCTGGCAGGCCCGGCTCTGGAAACACCATATATTTT. J is TRBJ1-3 and V is TRBV19, with no clear D. CDR1 is LNHDA and CDR2 is SQIVND in the germline V gene (reference sequence). The CDR3 contains 14 residues. The variable domain in full, with the rest retrieved from reference TRBV19 and TRBJ1-3, is DGGITQSPKYLFRKEGQNVTLSCEQNLNHDAMYWYRQDPGQGLRLIYYSQIVNDFQKGDIAEGYSVSREKKESFPLTVTSAQKNPTAFYLCASGRPGSGNTIYFGEGSWLTVV.

This chain uses TRBV7-2 with TRBJ1-1; D uncertain. V lost 1 base and J 6 bases, leaving 12 bases between the germline ends. This CDR3 is built from 14 residues. Germline CDR1 reads SGHTA; CDR2 reads FQGNSA. Written as DNA, the CDR3 is TGTGCCAGCAGCTTAGAGGCGTCTGACTCTGAAGCTTTCTTT. As protein: CASSLEASDSEAFF. Together with reference TRBV7-2 and TRBJ1-1, the CDR3 gives the full variable domain: GAGVSQSPSNKVTEKGKDVELRCDPISGHTALYWYRQSLGQGLEFLIYFQGNSAPDKSGLPSDRFSAERTGGSVSTLTIQRTQQEDSAVYLCASSLEASDSEAFFGQGTRLTVV.

The rearrangement links TRBV6-2 or TRBV6-3 to TRBJ2-5, with 7 bases that match TRBD1. V shed 6 bases and J 4 bases; nucleotides not matched to a gene: 5. The CDR3 is 13 amino acids. CDR1 is MNHEY and CDR2 is SVGEGT in the germline V gene. The CDR3 sequence is CASSPGGLETQYF. Here the CDR3 DNA reads TGTGCCAGCAGCCCAGGGGGTTTAGAGACCCAGTACTTC.

This chain joins TRBV4-3 and TRBJ2-4; 10 nucleotides match TRBD1. Trimming removed 1 base from V and 0 bases from J; junction bases left unmatched: 3. The germline V gene has CDR1 LGHNA and CDR2 YSLEER. The CDR3 covers 17 residues. The CDR3 reads CASSQGGTGVAKNIQYF. The CDR3 DNA sequence: TGCGCCAGCAGCCAAGGAGGGACAGGGGTAGCCAAAAACATTCAGTACTTC.

This chain connects TRBV2 to TRBJ2-1; 9 positions match TRBD2. The V gene's germline CDR1 is SNHLY and CDR2 FYNNEI. The CDR3 is made up of 18 amino acids. V dropped 4 bases and J dropped 0; count of bases not matched to a gene: 10. The CDR3 sequence is CASSVARGGSNSYNEQFF. CDR3 DNA sequence: TGTGCCAGCAGTGTGGCGCGGGGGGGCTCTAACTCCTACAATGAGCAGTTCTTC.

The CDR3 here is CASSFKGLSGNTIYF. CDR3 nucleotide sequence: TGTGCCAGCAGCTTTAAGGGGCTATCTGGAAACACCATATATTTT. V usage is TRBV5-6 and J usage is TRBJ1-3, with D possibly matching TRBD1 (5 bases). Trimming took 2 bases from V and 1 from J, leaving 10 bases between them. Germline V gives CDR1 SGHDT, CDR2 YYEEEE. This CDR3 is built from 15 residues.

CDR3 region: CASTSGSAEGEQFF. CDR3 DNA: TGTGCCAGCACTAGCGGGAGTGCAGAGGGTGAGCAGTTCTTC. This rearrangement joins TRBV6-5 to TRBJ2-1, with 10 bases identical to TRBD2. The CDR3 sequence is 14 residues long. In germline, CDR1 is MNHEY, CDR2 SVGAGI. The V gene end was trimmed by 7 bases and the J gene end by 9 bases; junction bases not matched to a gene: 9.

The chain uses TRBV5-1 and TRBJ1-4; D ambiguous. Deletions cut 5 bases from V and 7 bases from J, with 15 bases between. Germline loops: CDR1 SGHRS, CDR2 YFSETQ. CDR3 length equals 14 residues. The CDR3: CASRLVLSGEKLFF. CDR3 nucleotides: TGCGCCAGCAGACTTGTCCTGAGCGGTGAAAAACTGTTTTTT.

This clone was observed once. The V gene is TRBV7-9, the J gene TRBJ1-1; 7 bases agree with TRBD1. V shed 5 bases and J 5 bases; nucleotides not matched to a gene: 2. The length of the CDR3 is 12 residues. Looked up from germline, CDR1 is SEHNR and CDR2 is FQNEAQ (reference sequence). CDR3 DNA sequence: TGTGCCAGCAGCAAGACAGGGACTGAAGCTTTCTTT. Amino acid sequence: CASSKTGTEAFF.

The gene calls are TRBV15 and TRBJ2-1, with 8 bases fitting TRBD1. This CDR3 comprises 14 residues. CDR1 is LNHNV and CDR2 is YYDKDF in the germline V gene (reference sequence). J gave up 5 bases and V 8 bases, and 8 bases lay outside the gene matches. Here the CDR3 DNA reads TGTGCCACCTCGACCAGGGGGCGGAACAATGAGCAGTTCTTC. This translates into CATSTRGRNNEQFF.

CDR3 sequence (DNA): TGTGCCAGCAGTCTGGACAGGAACTCCTACGAGCAGTACTTC. Its translation: CASSLDRNSYEQYF. This chain uses TRBV11-3 with TRBJ2-7, with TRBD1 matching over 7 bases. The germline gives CDR1 SGHNT, CDR2 YENEEA. The CDR3 contains 14 residues. V lost 6 bases and J lost 0; bases outside the gene matches: 5.

This rearrangement joins TRBV10-3 to TRBJ1-4; D possibly corresponds to TRBD1 (5 bases). In germline, CDR1 is ENHRY, CDR2 SYGVKD. Trimming took 7 bases from V and 7 from J, leaving 16 bases between them. The length of the CDR3 is 14 residues. CDR3 sequence (DNA): TGTGCCATCACCGGGGACTCGGACGGTGAAAAACTGTTTTTT. Its translation: CAITGDSDGEKLFF.

This clone occurred a few times. The gene calls are TRBV2 and TRBJ1-1; possible D gene TRBD1, 6 bases. The V and J ends lost 8 bases and 1 base respectively, with 11 bases between them. CDR3 length: 13 residues. From germline, CDR1 is SNHLY and CDR2 FYNNEI. Here the CDR3 reads CASGTGRNTEAFF. In DNA, the CDR3 is TGTGCCAGCGGTACAGGGAGGAACACTGAAGCTTTCTTT.

The chain recombines TRBV7-3 with TRBJ2-1, with 9 bases lining up with TRBD2. V dropped 5 bases and J dropped 6; count of bases not matched to a gene: 17. Germline lookup yields CDR1 SGHTA and CDR2 FQGTGA. The length of the CDR3 is 18 residues. CDR3 residues: CASSIGLAGHRGPNEQFF. The DNA for the CDR3 is TGTGCCAGCAGCATAGGGCTAGCGGGGCATAGGGGGCCCAATGAGCAGTTCTTC.

This chain joins TRBV28 and TRBJ1-5; 7 bases agree with TRBD1. With 11 bases clipped from V and 10 bases from J, the junction kept 11 bases outside the gene matches. The V gene's germline CDR1 is MDHEN and CDR2 SYDVKM. This CDR3 region has 12 residues. In DNA, the CDR3 is TGTGCCGGAGGACAGGCCAGTCGCCCCCAGCATTTT. Protein product: CAGGQASRPQHF.

The rearrangement uses TRBV6-2 or TRBV6-3 and TRBJ1-5; maybe TRBD1 (6 bases). V was clipped by 4 bases and J by 0 bases, with 19 bases between them. This CDR3 contains 18 residues. CDR1 is MNHEY and CDR2 is SVGEGT in the germline V gene. The CDR3 sequence is CASSSHSGQVISNQPQHF. The CDR3 DNA is TGTGCCAGCAGTTCCCACTCGGGACAAGTAATTAGCAATCAGCCCCAGCATTTT.

The chain couples TRBV5-5 to TRBJ2-7; D is possibly TRBD1 (5 bases). This CDR3 has 14 amino acids. V was cut by 4 bases and J by 6 bases, with 17 bases left in between. Germline V lookup: CDR1 SGHKS, CDR2 YYEKEE (reference sequence). The CDR3 sequence: CASSLATVPSEQYF. The CDR3, as DNA: TGTGCCAGCAGCCTCGCGACAGTCCCCAGCGAGCAGTACTTC.

The chain combines TRBV5-4 with TRBJ2-2; D unclear. The CDR3 covers 14 residues. V lost 4 bases, J lost 0 bases, and 7 bases lay in between. The germline V gene has CDR1 SGHNT and CDR2 YYREEE (reference sequence). CDR3 residues: CASSPPSNTGELFF. CDR3 sequence (DNA): TGTGCCAGCAGCCCCCCCTCGAACACCGGGGAGCTGTTTTTT. Full variable domain (rest looked up from reference TRBV5-4 and TRBJ2-2): ETGVTQSPTHLIKTRGQQVTLRCSSQSGHNTVSWYQQALGQGPQFIFQYYREEENGRGNFPPRFSGLQFPNYSSELNVNALELDDSALYLCASSPPSNTGELFFGEGSRLTVL.

The chain has TRBV15 and TRBJ2-3; TRBD1 agrees at 9 bases. With V trimmed by 0 bases and J by 5 bases, 3 bases remained unmatched. Looked up from germline, CDR1 is LNHNV and CDR2 is YYDKDF (reference sequence). This CDR3 comprises 15 residues. CDR3 region: CATSRDATGGDTQYF. As DNA, the CDR3 is TGTGCCACCAGCAGAGATGCGACAGGGGGAGATACGCAGTATTTT.

This clone was detected only once. The chain uses TRBV19 and TRBJ2-2; D possibly corresponds to TRBD2 (6 bases). The CDR3 runs to 15 residues. The germline V gene has CDR1 LNHDA and CDR2 SQIVND (reference sequence). With 6 bases removed from V and 4 bases from J, the gap between germline ends came to 15 bases. CDR3 protein: CASRASASGTGELFF. In DNA, the CDR3 is TGTGCCAGTAGAGCTAGCGCCTCGGGCACCGGGGAGCTGTTTTTT.

The chain employs TRBV7-3 and TRBJ2-7, with TRBD1 matching over 10 bases. CDR1 is SGHTA and CDR2 is FQGTGA in the germline V gene. J was trimmed by 6 bases and V by 5 bases; bases with no gene match: 13. CDR3 length: 16 residues. CDR3 loop: CASSGTPGTGVSEQYF. The CDR3 DNA reads as TGTGCCAGCAGCGGGACCCCGGGGACAGGGGTCTCCGAGCAGTACTTC.

This clone was observed once. The chain is built from TRBV9 and TRBJ1-1; 7 bases agree with TRBD1. Per germline, CDR1 SGDLS and CDR2 YYNGEE. With V trimmed by 0 bases and J by 0 bases, 5 bases remained unmatched. The CDR3 spans 16 residues. CDR3 sequence reads: CASSVGDSLMNTEAFF. The CDR3 coding sequence is TGTGCCAGCAGCGTAGGGGACAGCCTCATGAACACTGAAGCTTTCTTT.